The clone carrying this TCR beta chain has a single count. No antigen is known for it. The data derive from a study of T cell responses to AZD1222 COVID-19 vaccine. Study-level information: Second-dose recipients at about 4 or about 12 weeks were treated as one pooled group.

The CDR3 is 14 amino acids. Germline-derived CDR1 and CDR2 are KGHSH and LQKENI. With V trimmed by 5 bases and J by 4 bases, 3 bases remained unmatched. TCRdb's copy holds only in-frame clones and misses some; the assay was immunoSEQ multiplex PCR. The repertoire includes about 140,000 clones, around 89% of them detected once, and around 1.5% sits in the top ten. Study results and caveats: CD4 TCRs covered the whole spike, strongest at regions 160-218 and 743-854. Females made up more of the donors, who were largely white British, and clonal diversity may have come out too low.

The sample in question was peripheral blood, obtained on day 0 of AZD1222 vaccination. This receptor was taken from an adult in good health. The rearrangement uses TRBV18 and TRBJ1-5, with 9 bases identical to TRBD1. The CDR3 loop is CASSEDRGNQPQHF. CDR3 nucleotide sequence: TGTGCCAGCTCAGAGGACAGGGGTAATCAGCCCCAGCATTTT. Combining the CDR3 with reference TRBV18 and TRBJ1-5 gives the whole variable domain NAGVMQNPRHLVRRRGQEARLRCSPMKGHSHVYWYRQLPEEGLKFMVYLQKENIIDESGMPKERFSAEFPKEGPSILRIQQVVRGDSAAYFCASSEDRGNQPQHFGDGTRLSIL.